Listed below are T cell receptor beta chains from one sample, sequenced in a study of low-dose radiotherapy and immunotherapy resistance in tumors. TCRdb passed the reads through MiXCR, listing each CDR3 protein once. Here the sample spans tens of thousands of distinct CDR3 sequences, 15% to 20% being singletons. The sequencing used PBMCs, collected before treatment. The receptor source for this set is a male donor with prostate cancer. Each CDR3 is given with its conserved first and last residue. The D gene is left open where the match is weak. Expanded clones are given a class, and other clones once, few, many or no size at all.

>TRBV5-4|medium-sized|-|TRBJ2-7
TGTGCCAGCAGCTTGTGGCCCACCCGGGGCTCCTCCTACGAGCAGTACTTC
CASSLWPTRGSSYEQYF
>TRBV6-2/TRBV6-3|many|-|TRBJ1-2
TGTGCCAGCAGGCATTTCGGGTTGGGGGGGGACGGACGGCTTAACTATGGCTACACCTTC
CASRHFGLGGDGRLNYGYTF
>TRBV7-9|few|-|TRBJ2-6
TGTGCCAGCAGCACCGACAGGACATCTGGGGCCAACGTCCTGACTTTC
CASSTDRTSGANVLTF
>TRBV5-1|-|TRBD1|TRBJ1-4
TGCGCCAGCAGCACAACAGGGGTGGCTAATGAAAAACTGTTTTTT
CASSTTGVANEKLFF
>TRBV5-5|few|-|TRBJ1-1
TGTGCCAGCAGCTGGGGGGGCGCGAACACTGAAGCTTTCTTT
CASSWGGANTEAFF
>TRBV10-3|many|-|TRBJ2-7
TGTGCCATCAGTGAACTAGTAGGCGAGCAGTACTTC
CAISELVGEQYF
>TRBV2|many|-|TRBJ2-6
TGTGCCAGCAGGACACGGGCCACTGGGGCCAACGTCCTGACTTTC
CASRTRATGANVLTF
>TRBV7-2|many|-|TRBJ1-1
TGTGCCAGCAGCCTCGGACGGTCCTCACTCAAAGCTTTCTTT
CASSLGRSSLKAFF
>TRBV5-1|many|-|TRBJ1-1
TGCGCCAGCAGCTTGTCTACGATGAACACTGAAGCTTTCTTT
CASSLSTMNTEAFF
>TRBV7-2|many|-|TRBJ2-3
TGTGCCAGCAGCCTCGGGACCCACCTCCCAGATACGCAGTATTTT
CASSLGTHLPDTQYF
>TRBV3-1|-|TRBD1|TRBJ1-1
TGTGCCAGCAGCCAAGGCGGACAGGGGGCGGGAGGTTTCTTT
CASSQGGQGAGGFF
>TRBV4-2|many|-|TRBJ2-5
TGTGCCAGCAGCCAAGAGCGGAACAGGGAAGAGACCCAGTACTTC
CASSQERNREETQYF
>TRBV29-1|few|-|TRBJ1-1
TGCAGCGTTGGGAAGGCGAACACTGAAGCTTTCTTT
CSVGKANTEAFF
>TRBV12-3/TRBV12-4|many|TRBD2|TRBJ2-5
TGTGCCAGCAGTCCCGGGGGGAACCAAGAGACCCAGTACTTC
CASSPGGNQETQYF
>TRBV29-1|many|-|TRBJ2-5
TGCAGCGTTGGTTGGAGGGGGGGCAGAGAGACCCAGTACTTC
CSVGWRGGRETQYF
>TRBV20-1|many|TRBD1|TRBJ1-1
TGCAGTGCTTTGACAGGGTGGGGGGGGACTGAAGCTTTCTTT
CSALTGWGGTEAFF
>TRBV20-1|many|TRBD2|TRBJ2-5
TGCAGTGCTAGCGGGACTAGCGGATCTCAAGAGACCCAGTACTTC
CSASGTSGSQETQYF
>TRBV14|many|-|TRBJ1-3
TGTGCCAGCAGCCAAGAATGGATCGCCTTCACTGGAAACACCATATATTTT
CASSQEWIAFTGNTIYF
>TRBV4-2|many|-|TRBJ2-7
TGTGCCAGCAGCCCCCCGGGAGCCGAGCAGTACTTC
CASSPPGAEQYF
>TRBV27|-|TRBD2|TRBJ2-2
TGTGCCAGCAGCTCCAGCGGGGCTATCACCGGGGAGCTGTTTTTT
CASSSSGAITGELFF
>TRBV19|many|-|TRBJ2-3
TGTGCCAGTAGTATAGGGGACGGACGCACAGATACGCAGTATTTT
CASSIGDGRTDTQYF
>TRBV5-4|few|-|TRBJ2-1
TGTGCCAGCAGCTTGGGCGCTGAGCAGTTCTTC
CASSLGAEQFF
>TRBV6-5|-|-|TRBJ1-1
TGTGCCAGACGGGAGCAGATCACTGAAGCTTTCTTT
CARREQITEAFF
>TRBV20-1|-|TRBD2|TRBJ2-5
TGCAGTGCCGGTCCCCCCAGCGGGGGGGGGGAGACCCAGCACTTC
CSAGPPSGGGETQHF
>TRBV30|few|-|TRBJ1-2
TGTGCCTGGAGTGAGGGGGGCCTCTATGGCTACACCTTC
CAWSEGGLYGYTF
>TRBV7-9|-|-|TRBJ2-1
TGTGCCAGCAGGGGGGATTCGGGCAATGAGCAGTTCTTC
CASRGDSGNEQFF
>TRBV20-1|many|-|TRBJ1-1
TGCAGTGCTAGAGATAAGGGGCTCCCCCTCGGAGCTTTCTTT
CSARDKGLPLGAFF
>TRBV18|-|-|TRBJ2-4
TGTGCCAGCTCACCGGGAGAAAACATTCAGTACTTC
CASSPGENIQYF
>TRBV5-1|many|-|TRBJ1-4
TGCGCCAGCAGCTTGGGTTTCGGGCGGGAGGATGAAAAACTGTTTTTT
CASSLGFGREDEKLFF
>TRBV7-9|many|-|TRBJ2-7
TGTGCCAGCAGCCCCTCGGTGGGGGGCGAATCCTACGAGCAGTACTTC
CASSPSVGGESYEQYF
>TRBV11-2|many|TRBD1|TRBJ2-2
TGTGCCAGCAGCAGCCTAACCAACAGGGGTCTCACCGGGGAGCTGTTTTTT
CASSSLTNRGLTGELFF